The 7 T cell receptor beta chains given below trace back to one sample, sequenced in a study of Tregs in tolerant kidney transplant recipients. The protocol was immunoSEQ multiplex PCR, while the TCRdb copy is restricted to in-frame clones and leaves out a portion. The table lists about 33,000 clones. Sequences were derived from CD8+ T cells from blood, sampled before the transplant. These receptors originate from a human donor who received a combined kidney and bone marrow transplant.

As for this clone: The read ends 3 residues before the CDR3 terminus; that terminus is restored from the germline J gene. V gene TRBV5-5 combines with J gene TRBJ1-1, with D unresolved. V was cut by 7 bases and J by 5 bases, with 15 bases left in between. The CDR3 totals 13 residues. The germline CDR1 and CDR2 sequences are SGHKS and YYEKEE (reference sequence). The DNA read from the CDR3 is TGTGCCAGCCTTCTGGGCGGACTAACTGAA. It yields the protein CASLLGGLTE. The CDR3 as a whole reads CASLLGGLTEAFF.

In the case of this clone: The DNA ends 3 residues before the CDR3 does, and the rest of the CDR3 is filled in from the germline J gene. This chain links TRBV7-6 with TRBJ2-3; D is unclear. The CDR3 extends over 14 amino acids. Trimming shortened V by 1 base and J by 2 bases, and 7 bases separated the two germline ends. Germline CDR1 and CDR2: SGHVS and FNYEAQ. The CDR3 protein is CASSLEANTDTQYF. The sequenced part of the CDR3 DNA is TGTGCCAGCAGCTTAGAGGCCAACACAGATACG.

CDR3 amino acids: CASSGQGAAEKLFF. CDR3 DNA (partial): TGTGCCAGCTCAGGCCAGGGGGCCGCGGAAAAA. The V gene is TRBV18, the J gene TRBJ1-4; 8 nucleotides match TRBD1. The read finishes 3 residues shy of the CDR3 end, and the germline J gene is used to complete it. The germline gives CDR1 KGHSH, CDR2 LQKENI. The V gene end was trimmed by 5 bases and the J gene end by 8 bases; junction bases not matched to a gene: 7. The CDR3 contains 14 residues. The variable domain in full, with the rest retrieved from reference TRBV18 and TRBJ1-4, is NAGVMQNPRHLVRRRGQEARLRCSPMKGHSHVYWYRQLPEEGLKFMVYLQKENIIDESGMPKERFSAEFPKEGPSILRIQQVVRGDSAAYFCASSGQGAAEKLFFGSGTQLSVL.

Concerning this clone: The read ends 3 residues shy of where the CDR3 ends; the end is completed using the germline J gene. The chain has TRBV7-6 and TRBJ2-7; 15 bases fit TRBD2. V was clipped by 5 bases and J by 6 bases; unmatched bases: 5. The CDR3 loop spans 15 amino acids. Germline V gene lookup returns CDR1 SGHVS and CDR2 FNYEAQ. Incomplete CDR3 DNA: TGTGCCAGCAGCGTGGGACTAGCGGGGGGTGTCGAG. Translation gives CASSVGLAGGVE. The whole CDR3 is CASSVGLAGGVEQYF.

For this clone: Read coverage stops 3 residues before the CDR3 terminus; the germline J gene supplies the remainder. This chain joins TRBV7-9 and TRBJ1-3; the D gene is possibly TRBD1 (5 bases). Germline CDR1 reads SEHNR; CDR2 reads FQNEAQ (reference sequence). V lost 7 bases to trimming and J lost 3 bases, with 16 bases between them. This CDR3 is built from 15 residues. The DNA read from the CDR3 is TGTGCCAGCATCCCACTCGGGGGAGGTGGAAACACC. This sequence encodes CASIPLGGGGNT. The whole CDR3 sequence is CASIPLGGGGNTIYF.

With respect to this clone: Read coverage stops 3 residues before the CDR3 terminus; the germline J gene supplies the remainder. The chain uses TRBV7-8 and TRBJ2-7; D gene unclear. The V gene lost 4 bases and the J gene lost 0 bases, with 7 bases spanning the gap. The CDR3 has 13 residues. The germline V gene encodes CDR1 SGHVS and CDR2 FQNEAQ. CDR3 sequence: CASSSGLSYEQYF. The DNA read from the CDR3 is TGTGCCAGCAGCTCGGGTCTCTCCTACGAG.

In regard to this clone: One junction end does not reproduce the germline sequence, and a read error may be involved. The read terminates 3 residues ahead of where the CDR3 ends, so the germline J gene completes it. The chain couples TRBV19 to TRBJ2-1, with TRBD1 matching over 9 bases. The CDR3 is made up of 16 amino acids. CDR1 LNHDA and CDR2 SQIVND come from the germline V gene (reference sequence). CDR3 in amino acids: CASSPDTGQGYDEQFF. The covered CDR3 bases are TGTGCCAGTAGTCCCGACACGGGACAGGGCTACGATGAG.